This T cell receptor (beta chain) emerged from a study of cytomegalovirus exposure and HLA in healthy donors. The junction had 11 bases not matched to a gene; V was cut back by 4 bases and J by 7 bases. This CDR3 contains 16 residues. CDR1 and CDR2 (germline): SEHNR, FQNEAQ (reference sequence). Both 60 Vbeta primers and 13 Jbeta primers went into the PCR. The method was immunoSEQ multiplex PCR; TCRdb's version includes in-frame clones alone and lacks a portion of them. Found here are some 110,000 clones, nearly 85% of them singletons; the top ten hold about 6.3%. At the time of sampling, donors were nominally healthy, though unrecorded immune exposures were likely.

The receptor comes from a man younger than 30 in good health and CMV-seronegative. The sample was PBMCs. This sequence joins TRBV7-9 and TRBJ2-1, with TRBD2 matching 9 bases. DNA for the CDR3: TGTGCCAGCAGCTCCCCCTGGGCTAGCGGGGCTAATGAGCAGTTCTTC. Amino acid sequence: CASSSPWASGANEQFF.